The 18 T cell receptor beta chains given below trace back to one sample, sequenced in a study of identical twins. TCRdb reprocessed the 5' RACE reads with MiXCR, giving one entry per CDR3 protein. The sample records some 1,700,000 distinct CDR3 sequences, around a third being singletons. Sequences were obtained from cord blood. These receptors were taken from a newborn girl in good health.

The gene calls are TRBV25-1 and TRBJ1-4; perhaps TRBD1 as D (5 bases). CDR3 length: 15 residues. The V end was cut by 3 bases, the J end by 2 bases, with 10 bases between. Germline lookup yields CDR1 MGHDK and CDR2 SYGVNS. DNA for the CDR3: TGTGCCAGCAGTGATAGGCAGGGCACTAATGAAAAACTGTTTTTT. This sequence encodes CASSDRQGTNEKLFF.

A note on this clonotype: Mismatch with germline at one junction end may stem from a read error. The chain carries TRBV27 and TRBJ1-6, with D tentatively TRBD1 (6 bases). The CDR3 is 18 amino acids. CDR1 is MNHEY, CDR2 SMNVEV, per germline (reference sequence). Written as DNA, the CDR3 is TGTGCCAGCGGTTTATCCCCACACGCAGGGACATATAATTCACCCCTCCACTTT. This translates into CASGLSPHAGTYNSPLHF.

This clonotype was detected only a few times. This sequence joins TRBV28 and TRBJ2-5; 16 positions agree with TRBD2. The CDR3 sequence is 17 residues long. With V trimmed by 3 bases and J by 3 bases, 4 bases remained unmatched. From germline, CDR1 is MDHEN and CDR2 SYDVKM. The CDR3 loop is CASSFGTSGRAEETQYF. CDR3 coding DNA: TGTGCCAGCAGTTTTGGGACTAGCGGGAGGGCGGAAGAGACCCAGTACTTC.

A few counts support this clonotype. The CDR3 sequence: CAIKIGGPKAYEQYF. For the CDR3, the DNA is TGTGCCATCAAGATAGGAGGGCCGAAAGCCTACGAGCAGTACTTC. The chain employs TRBV10-3 and TRBJ2-7; maybe TRBD2 (6 bases). The CDR3 is 15 residues long. The germline V gene has CDR1 ENHRY and CDR2 SYGVKD. V lost 7 bases, J lost 2 bases, and 18 bases lay in between.

The rearrangement joins TRBV6-2 or TRBV6-3 to TRBJ2-4; 7 bases are a match to TRBD1. From germline, CDR1 is MNHEY and CDR2 SVGEGT. The CDR3 is 15 amino acids. After removal of 3 bases from V and 13 bases from J, the junction contained 15 bases not matched to a gene. The CDR3 region has the DNA TGTGCCAGCAGTTATTCACCGGGACAGCTTATGGAGCAGTACTTC. It codes for CASSYSPGQLMEQYF.

This clonotype has more than one count but fewer than ten. The chain recombines TRBV4-2 with TRBJ1-1; no definite D call. The CDR3 loop spans 13 amino acids. Germline CDR1 and CDR2: LGHNA and YNFKEQ. V lost 0 bases and J lost 4, with 6 bases in between. The CDR3 region has the DNA TGTGCCAGCAGCCAAGAACTGGGCACTGAAGCTTTCTTT. This translates into CASSQELGTEAFF.

This chain connects TRBV20-1 to TRBJ2-1; D uncertain. V lost 5 bases and J lost 1, with 12 bases in between. Germline V gene lookup returns CDR1 DFQATT and CDR2 SNEGSKA (reference sequence). This CDR3 contains 14 residues. The CDR3 DNA is TGCAGTGCTTCTCACCACGGGTCCTACAATGAGCAGTTCTTC. Its translation is CSASHHGSYNEQFF.

This clonotype has only a few counts. The rearrangement joins TRBV3-1 to TRBJ2-3; TRBD2 aligns across 8 bases. This CDR3 has 16 residues. V was clipped by 0 bases and J by 4 bases; unmatched bases: 6. Germline CDR1 reads LGHDT; CDR2 reads YNNKEL (reference sequence). The CDR3, as DNA: TGTGCCAGCAGCCAAGAAGGAGCGGGAGTCCCAGATACGCAGTATTTT. Amino acid sequence: CASSQEGAGVPDTQYF.

In its sample, this clonotype was seen a few times. CDR3 loop: CSARTSGMYEQYF. CDR3 in DNA: TGCAGTGCTCGGACTAGCGGGATGTACGAGCAGTACTTC. The J gene is TRBJ2-7, the V gene TRBV20-1; TRBD2 agrees at 12 bases. CDR3 length: 13 residues. CDR1 is DFQATT, CDR2 SNEGSKA, per germline (reference sequence). Trimming removed 5 bases from V and 4 bases from J; junction bases left unmatched: 3.

This rearrangement joins TRBV12-3 or TRBV12-4 to TRBJ2-1; 7 bases agree with TRBD2. The CDR3 covers 14 residues. V shed 9 bases, J shed 5 bases, and the junction held 10 bases outside the gene matches. The CDR3 protein is CASTGTMDDNEQFF. Written as DNA, the CDR3 is TGTGCCAGTACCGGGACTATGGACGACAATGAGCAGTTCTTC.

This chain connects TRBV28 to TRBJ2-7; 9 bases match TRBD1. CDR1 and CDR2 (germline): MDHEN, SYDVKM. This CDR3 has 16 residues. Unmatched junction bases numbered 10, after V lost 4 bases and J lost 3 bases. The DNA for the CDR3 is TGTGCCAGCAGTTATGGCGGGGTGGACAGGGGCTACGAGCAGTACTTC. Protein product: CASSYGGVDRGYEQYF.

The chain carries TRBV5-1 and TRBJ1-2; D possibly corresponds to TRBD1 (5 bases). Germline-derived CDR1 and CDR2 are SGHRS and YFSETQ. The CDR3 is 14 amino acids. V lost 7 bases and J 0 bases, leaving 13 bases between the germline ends. The CDR3 DNA sequence: TGCGCCAGCCGCTCGGGGGACTCTAACTATGGCTACACCTTC. Protein product: CASRSGDSNYGYTF.

The sample holds a few counts of this clonotype. The chain links TRBV12-3 or TRBV12-4 to TRBJ2-4; D is perhaps TRBD2 (7 bases). V was shortened by 3 bases and J by 0 bases, with 15 bases between the two germline ends. The CDR3 length is 17 residues. The CDR3 loop reads CASSFPGGDLAKNIQYF. Here the CDR3 DNA reads TGTGCCAGCAGTTTCCCGGGGGGCGATTTAGCCAAAAACATTCAGTACTTC.

The chain recombines TRBV20-1 with TRBJ2-3; 12 bases are shared with TRBD2. Germline V gene sequence: CDR1 DFQATT, CDR2 SNEGSKA (reference sequence). The CDR3 is 18 amino acids. The V and J ends lost 0 bases and 4 bases, in that order; junction bases with no gene match: 11. For the CDR3, the DNA is TGCAGTGCTAGAGATTTATGGAGCCTAGCGGGGGGGGCAGATACGCAGTATTTT. It is translated as CSARDLWSLAGGADTQYF.

DNA of the CDR3: TGCAGTGCGCCCCGGACAACGGGGCAGCCCCAGCATTTT. This translates into CSAPRTTGQPQHF. The gene calls are TRBV20-1 and TRBJ1-5; TRBD1 is a possible D gene (5 bases). Per the germline V gene, CDR1 is DFQATT and CDR2 is SNEGSKA (reference sequence). The CDR3 loop spans 13 amino acids. The V end lost 6 bases, the J end lost 7 bases, and 16 bases lay between the germline ends.

The count of this clonotype is one. This chain uses TRBV6-5 with TRBJ1-1, with a possible D match to TRBD1 (6 bases). Trimming left V 2 bases short and J 6 bases short, with 13 bases between. The CDR3 runs 14 residues. Germline values: CDR1 MNHEY, CDR2 SVGAGI. CDR3 loop: CASSYRGARAEAFF. DNA of the CDR3: TGTGCCAGCAGTTACAGGGGGGCCCGTGCTGAAGCTTTCTTT.

This clonotype was counted a few times. The junction differs from germline at one of its ends, possibly a read error. The CDR3 protein is CASSQVGPKNIQYF. DNA for the CDR3: TGTGCCAGCAGCCAAGTAGGCCCCAAGAACATTCAGTACTTC. The chain carries TRBV4-2 and TRBJ2-4, with D unresolved. This CDR3 is 14 amino acids long. Germline CDR1 and CDR2: LGHNA and YNFKEQ.

The chain carries TRBV12-3 or TRBV12-4 and TRBJ1-1; D is unresolved. This CDR3 contains 13 residues. The V gene lost 7 bases and the J gene lost 3 bases, with 12 bases spanning the gap. The CDR3: CASTPQGYTEAFF. The CDR3 DNA reads as TGTGCCAGCACCCCCCAAGGGTACACTGAAGCTTTCTTT.